This TCR beta chain was sequenced for a study of cytomegalovirus exposure and HLA in healthy donors. Findings and limits, study-wide: TCR beta V segments were, for the most part, productive about 87% or about 30% of the time in an earlier analysis. Researchers reported in a later analysis that common viral pathogens appeared linked to several top clusters.

The CDR3 covers 14 residues. Between the trimmed V and J ends, which lost 5 bases and 0 bases, there was a span of 9 bases. Germline CDR1 is LNHDA and CDR2 is SQIVND (reference sequence). The primer mix had 60 Vbeta and 13 Jbeta primers. TCRdb's copy holds only in-frame clones and misses some; the assay was immunoSEQ multiplex PCR. Among 30,000 to 45,000 clones listed, roughly 79% were seen once. On this clone itself: Its target is unknown.

What was sequenced was PBMCs. The clonotype comes from a woman in her forties in good health and CMV-seronegative. The chain links TRBV19 to TRBJ2-3; D ambiguous. CDR3: CASSGQLSTDTQYF. DNA for the CDR3: TGTGCCAGTAGTGGGCAGCTTAGCACAGATACGCAGTATTTT. The full variable domain, in which reference TRBV19 and TRBJ2-3 provide the parts outside the CDR3, is DGGITQSPKYLFRKEGQNVTLSCEQNLNHDAMYWYRQDPGQGLRLIYYSQIVNDFQKGDIAEGYSVSREKKESFPLTVTSAQKNPTAFYLCASSGQLSTDTQYFGPGTRLTVL.